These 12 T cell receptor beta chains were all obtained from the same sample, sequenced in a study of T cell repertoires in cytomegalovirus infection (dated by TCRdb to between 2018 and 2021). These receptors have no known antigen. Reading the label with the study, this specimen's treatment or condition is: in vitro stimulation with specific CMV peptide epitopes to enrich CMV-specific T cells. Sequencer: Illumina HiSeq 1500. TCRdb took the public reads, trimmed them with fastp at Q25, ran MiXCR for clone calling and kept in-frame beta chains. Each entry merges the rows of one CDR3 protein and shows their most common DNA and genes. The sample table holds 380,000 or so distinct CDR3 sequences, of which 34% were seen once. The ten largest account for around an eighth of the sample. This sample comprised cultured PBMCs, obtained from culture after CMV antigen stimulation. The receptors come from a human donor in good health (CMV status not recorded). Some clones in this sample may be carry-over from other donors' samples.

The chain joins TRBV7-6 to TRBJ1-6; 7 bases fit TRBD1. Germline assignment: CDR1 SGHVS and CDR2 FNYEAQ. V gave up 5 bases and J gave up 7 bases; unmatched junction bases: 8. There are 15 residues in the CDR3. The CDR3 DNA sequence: TGTGCCAGCAGCACTCGACAGGGTCAGAATTCACCCCTCCACTTT. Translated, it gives CASSTRQGQNSPLHF.

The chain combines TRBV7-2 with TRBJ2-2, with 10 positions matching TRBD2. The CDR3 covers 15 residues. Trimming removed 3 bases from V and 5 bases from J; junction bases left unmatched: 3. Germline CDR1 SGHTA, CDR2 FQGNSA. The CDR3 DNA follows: TGTGCCAGCAGCTTGATGACTAGCGGGACCGGGGAGCTGTTTTTT. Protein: CASSLMTSGTGELFF.

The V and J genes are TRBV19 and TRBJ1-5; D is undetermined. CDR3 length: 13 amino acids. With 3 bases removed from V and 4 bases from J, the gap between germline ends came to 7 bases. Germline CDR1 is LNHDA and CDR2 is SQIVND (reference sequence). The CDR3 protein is CASSIRENQPQHF. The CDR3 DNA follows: TGTGCCAGTAGTATTAGGGAAAATCAGCCCCAGCATTTT.

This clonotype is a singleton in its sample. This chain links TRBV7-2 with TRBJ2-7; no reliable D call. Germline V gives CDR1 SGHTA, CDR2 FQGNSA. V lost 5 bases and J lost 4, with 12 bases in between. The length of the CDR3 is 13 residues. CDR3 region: CASSPSSVYEQYV. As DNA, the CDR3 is TGTGCCAGCAGCCCCAGTTCAGTGTACGAGCAGTACGTC.

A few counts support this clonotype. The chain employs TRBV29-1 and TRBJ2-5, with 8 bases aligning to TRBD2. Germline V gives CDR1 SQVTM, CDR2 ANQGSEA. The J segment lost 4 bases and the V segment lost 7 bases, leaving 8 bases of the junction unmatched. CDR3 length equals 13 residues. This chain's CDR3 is CSAAYLAGETQYF. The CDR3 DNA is TGCAGCGCCGCCTATCTAGCGGGAGAGACCCAGTACTTC.

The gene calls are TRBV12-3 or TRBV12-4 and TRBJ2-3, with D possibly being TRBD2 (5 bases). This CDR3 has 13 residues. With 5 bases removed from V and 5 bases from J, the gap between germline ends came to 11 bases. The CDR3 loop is CASSISAVDTQYF. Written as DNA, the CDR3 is TGTGCCAGCAGTATATCAGCGGTAGATACGCAGTATTTT.

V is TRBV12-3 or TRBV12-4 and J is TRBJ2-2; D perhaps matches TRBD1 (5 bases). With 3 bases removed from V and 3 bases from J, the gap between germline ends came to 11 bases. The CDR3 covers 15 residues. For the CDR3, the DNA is TGTGCCAGCAGTTTCCAAACAGGAGACACCGGGGAGCTGTTTTTT. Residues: CASSFQTGDTGELFF.

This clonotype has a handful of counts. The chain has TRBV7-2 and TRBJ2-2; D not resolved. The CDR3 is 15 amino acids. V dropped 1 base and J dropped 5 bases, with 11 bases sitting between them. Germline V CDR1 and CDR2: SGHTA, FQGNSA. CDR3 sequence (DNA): TGTGCCAGCAGCTTAGAAGGGCCGGGTACCGGGGAGCTGTTTTTT. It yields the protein CASSLEGPGTGELFF.

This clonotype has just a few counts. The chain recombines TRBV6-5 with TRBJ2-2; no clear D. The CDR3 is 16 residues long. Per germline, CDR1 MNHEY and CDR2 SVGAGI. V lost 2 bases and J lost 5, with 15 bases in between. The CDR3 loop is CASSYQQRGPTGELFF. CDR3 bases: TGTGCCAGCAGTTACCAACAGAGAGGACCTACCGGGGAGCTGTTTTTT.

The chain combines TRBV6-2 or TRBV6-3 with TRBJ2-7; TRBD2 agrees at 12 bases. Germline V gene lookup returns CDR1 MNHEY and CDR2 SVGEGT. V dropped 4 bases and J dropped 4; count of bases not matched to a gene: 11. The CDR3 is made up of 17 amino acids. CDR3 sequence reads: CASSSSSGLAGWYEQYV. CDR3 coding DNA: TGTGCCAGCAGTTCCTCATCCGGACTAGCGGGATGGTACGAGCAGTACGTC.

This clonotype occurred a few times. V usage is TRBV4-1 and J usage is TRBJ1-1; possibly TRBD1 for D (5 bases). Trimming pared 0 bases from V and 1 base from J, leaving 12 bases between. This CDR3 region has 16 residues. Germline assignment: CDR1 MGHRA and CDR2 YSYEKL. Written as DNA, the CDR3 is TGCGCCAGCAGCCAAGACAGGGCCTACAGGAACACTGAAGCTTTCTTT. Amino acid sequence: CASSQDRAYRNTEAFF.

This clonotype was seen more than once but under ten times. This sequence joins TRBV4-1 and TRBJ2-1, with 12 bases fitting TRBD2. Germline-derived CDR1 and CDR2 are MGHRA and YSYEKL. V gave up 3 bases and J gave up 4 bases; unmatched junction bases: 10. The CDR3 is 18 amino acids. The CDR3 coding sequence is TGCGCCAGCAGCCAGGGGACTAGCGGGCGCTATCTTTACAATGAGCAGTTCTTC. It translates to CASSQGTSGRYLYNEQFF.